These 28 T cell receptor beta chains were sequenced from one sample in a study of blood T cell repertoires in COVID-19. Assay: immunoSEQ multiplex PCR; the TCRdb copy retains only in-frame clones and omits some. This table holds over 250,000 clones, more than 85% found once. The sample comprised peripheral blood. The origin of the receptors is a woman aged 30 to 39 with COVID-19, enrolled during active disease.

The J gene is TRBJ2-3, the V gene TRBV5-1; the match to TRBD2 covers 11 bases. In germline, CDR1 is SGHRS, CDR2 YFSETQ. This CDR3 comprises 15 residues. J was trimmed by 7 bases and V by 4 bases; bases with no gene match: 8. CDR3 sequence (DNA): TGCGCCAGCAGCAACGTAGCGGGAGGGCCGAATACGCAGTATTTT. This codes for CASSNVAGGPNTQYF.

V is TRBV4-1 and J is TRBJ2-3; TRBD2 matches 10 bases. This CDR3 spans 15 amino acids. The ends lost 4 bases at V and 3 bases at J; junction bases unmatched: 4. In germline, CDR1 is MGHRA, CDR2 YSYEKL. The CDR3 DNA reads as TGCGCCAGCAGCCTCCTTAGCGGGAGGACAGATACGCAGTATTTT. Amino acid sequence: CASSLLSGRTDTQYF.

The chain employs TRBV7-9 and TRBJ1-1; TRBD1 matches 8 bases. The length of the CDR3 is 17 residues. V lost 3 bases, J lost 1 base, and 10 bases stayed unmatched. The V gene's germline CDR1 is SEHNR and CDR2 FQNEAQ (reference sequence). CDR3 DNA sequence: TGTGCCAGCAGCTTGAGGACAGGGACCCTTAAGAACACTGAAGCTTTCTTT. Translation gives CASSLRTGTLKNTEAFF.

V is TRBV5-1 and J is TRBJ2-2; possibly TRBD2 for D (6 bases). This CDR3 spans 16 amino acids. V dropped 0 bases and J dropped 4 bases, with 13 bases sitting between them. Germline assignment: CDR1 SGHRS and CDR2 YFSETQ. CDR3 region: CASSLDGGSSTGELFF. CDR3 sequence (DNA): TGCGCCAGCAGCTTGGATGGGGGGTCGAGCACCGGGGAGCTGTTTTTT.

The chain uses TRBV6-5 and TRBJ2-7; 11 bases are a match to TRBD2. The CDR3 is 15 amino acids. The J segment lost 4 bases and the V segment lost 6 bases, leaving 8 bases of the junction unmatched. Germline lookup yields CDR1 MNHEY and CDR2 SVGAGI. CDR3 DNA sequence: TGTGCCAGCAGCGGAACGGGACTAGCGGTTTACGAGCAGTACTTC. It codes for CASSGTGLAVYEQYF.

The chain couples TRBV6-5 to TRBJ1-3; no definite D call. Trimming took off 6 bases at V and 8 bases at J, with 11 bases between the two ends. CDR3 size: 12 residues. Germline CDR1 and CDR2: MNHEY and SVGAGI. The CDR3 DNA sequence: TGTGCCAGCAGCCCCGCTAGAGACACCATATATTTT. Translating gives CASSPARDTIYF.

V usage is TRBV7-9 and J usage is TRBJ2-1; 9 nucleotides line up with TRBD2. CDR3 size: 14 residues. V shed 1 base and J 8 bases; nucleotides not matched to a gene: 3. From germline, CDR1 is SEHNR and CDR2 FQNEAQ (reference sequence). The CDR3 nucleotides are TGTGCCAGCAGCTTAGGATTAGCGGGAGATGAGCAGTTCTTC. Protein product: CASSLGLAGDEQFF. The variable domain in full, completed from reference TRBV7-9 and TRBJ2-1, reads DTGVSQNPRHKITKRGQNVTFRCDPISEHNRLYWYRQTLGQGPEFLTYFQNEAQLEKSRLLSDRFSAERPKGSFSTLEIQRTEQGDSAMYLCASSLGLAGDEQFFGPGTRLTVL.

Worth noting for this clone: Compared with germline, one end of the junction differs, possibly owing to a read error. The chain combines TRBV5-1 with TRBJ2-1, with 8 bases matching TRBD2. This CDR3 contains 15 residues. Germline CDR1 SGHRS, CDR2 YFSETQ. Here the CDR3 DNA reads TGCGCCAGCAACTTGGTGGGGCGGGAGGTAGATGAGCAGTTCTTC. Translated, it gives CASNLVGREVDEQFF.

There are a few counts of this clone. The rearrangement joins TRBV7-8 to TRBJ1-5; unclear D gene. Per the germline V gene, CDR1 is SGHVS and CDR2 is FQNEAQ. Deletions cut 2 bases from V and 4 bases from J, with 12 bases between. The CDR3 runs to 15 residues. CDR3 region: CASSLISGINQPQHF. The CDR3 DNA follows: TGTGCCAGCAGCTTAATTAGTGGTATTAATCAGCCCCAGCATTTT.

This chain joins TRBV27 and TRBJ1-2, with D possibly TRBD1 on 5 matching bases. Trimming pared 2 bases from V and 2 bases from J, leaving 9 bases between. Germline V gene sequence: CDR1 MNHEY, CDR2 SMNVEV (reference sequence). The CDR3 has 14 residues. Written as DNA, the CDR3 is TGTGCCAGCAGTTTAAACAGGAAAAACTATGGCTACACCTTC. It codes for CASSLNRKNYGYTF.

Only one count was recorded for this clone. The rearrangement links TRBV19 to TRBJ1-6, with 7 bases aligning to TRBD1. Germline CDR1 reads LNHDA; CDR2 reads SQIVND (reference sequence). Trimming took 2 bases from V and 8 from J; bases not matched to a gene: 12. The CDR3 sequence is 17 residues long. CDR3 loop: CASSIRGGRTKDSPLHF. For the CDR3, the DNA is TGTGCCAGTAGTATAAGAGGGGGCAGGACGAAAGATTCACCCCTCCACTTT.

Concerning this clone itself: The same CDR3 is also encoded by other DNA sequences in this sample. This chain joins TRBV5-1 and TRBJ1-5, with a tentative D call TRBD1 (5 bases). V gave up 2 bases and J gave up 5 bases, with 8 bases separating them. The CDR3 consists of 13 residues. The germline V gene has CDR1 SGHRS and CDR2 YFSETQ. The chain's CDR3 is CASSLAGDQPQHF. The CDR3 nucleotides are TGCGCCAGCAGCTTAGCGGGGGATCAGCCCCAGCATTTT.

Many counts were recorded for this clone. In DNA, the CDR3 is TGTGCCAGCAGCTTGGGGGCAGTCACTAGCACAGATACGCAGTATTTT. Residues: CASSLGAVTSTDTQYF. The rearrangement uses TRBV5-4 and TRBJ2-3; D ambiguous. The CDR3 extends over 16 amino acids. The ends were cut back, 0 bases at V and 0 bases at J, with 11 bases in the middle. Germline CDR1 and CDR2: SGHNT and YYREEE (reference sequence). Together with reference TRBV5-4 and TRBJ2-3, the CDR3 gives the full variable domain: ETGVTQSPTHLIKTRGQQVTLRCSSQSGHNTVSWYQQALGQGPQFIFQYYREEENGRGNFPPRFSGLQFPNYSSELNVNALELDDSALYLCASSLGAVTSTDTQYFGPGTRLTVL.

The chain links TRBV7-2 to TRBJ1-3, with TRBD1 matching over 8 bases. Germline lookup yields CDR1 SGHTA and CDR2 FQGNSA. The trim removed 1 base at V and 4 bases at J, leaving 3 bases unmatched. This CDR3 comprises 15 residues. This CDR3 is CASSLVTGGGNTIYF. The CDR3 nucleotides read TGTGCCAGCAGCTTAGTTACAGGGGGAGGAAACACCATATATTTT.

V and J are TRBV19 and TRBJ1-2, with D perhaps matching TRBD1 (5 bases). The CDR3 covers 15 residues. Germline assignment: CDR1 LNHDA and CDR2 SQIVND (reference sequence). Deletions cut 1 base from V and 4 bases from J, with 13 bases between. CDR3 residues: CASSIGSGQAYGYTF. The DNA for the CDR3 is TGTGCCAGTAGTATAGGGTCAGGGCAGGCCTATGGCTACACCTTC.

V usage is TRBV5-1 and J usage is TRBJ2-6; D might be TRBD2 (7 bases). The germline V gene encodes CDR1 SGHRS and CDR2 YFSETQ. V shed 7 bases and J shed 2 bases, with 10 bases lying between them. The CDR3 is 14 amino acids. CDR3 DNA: TGCGCCAGCGGCGGGGGCGCTGGGGCCAACGTCCTGACTTTC. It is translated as CASGGGAGANVLTF.

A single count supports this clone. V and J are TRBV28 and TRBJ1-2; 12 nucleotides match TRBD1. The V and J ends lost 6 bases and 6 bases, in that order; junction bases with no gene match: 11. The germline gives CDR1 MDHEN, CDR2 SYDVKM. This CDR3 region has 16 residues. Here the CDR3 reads CASRQGTGGDGHGYTF. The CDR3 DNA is TGTGCCAGCAGACAAGGGACAGGGGGCGATGGTCATGGCTACACCTTC.

CDR3 coding DNA: TGTGCCAGCAGCCAGACAGGTGCCCACGAGCAGTACTTC. Amino acids: CASSQTGAHEQYF. This sequence joins TRBV5-6 and TRBJ2-7; the D gene is possibly TRBD1 (6 bases). The CDR3 extends over 13 amino acids. The germline V gene encodes CDR1 SGHDT and CDR2 YYEEEE. The ends were cut back, 4 bases at V and 5 bases at J, with 13 bases in the middle.

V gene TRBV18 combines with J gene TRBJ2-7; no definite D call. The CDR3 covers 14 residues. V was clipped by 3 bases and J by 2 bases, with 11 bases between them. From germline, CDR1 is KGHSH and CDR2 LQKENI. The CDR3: CASSPAGLAYEQYF. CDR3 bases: TGTGCCAGCTCACCCGCTGGTCTAGCCTACGAGCAGTACTTC.

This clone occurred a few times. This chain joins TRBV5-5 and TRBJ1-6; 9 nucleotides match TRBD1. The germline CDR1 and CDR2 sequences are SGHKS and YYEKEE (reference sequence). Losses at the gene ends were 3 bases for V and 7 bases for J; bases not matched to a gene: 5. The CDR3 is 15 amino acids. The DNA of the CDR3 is TGTGCCAGCAGCTCACAGGGGGCGGGAAATTCACCCCTCCACTTT. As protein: CASSSQGAGNSPLHF.

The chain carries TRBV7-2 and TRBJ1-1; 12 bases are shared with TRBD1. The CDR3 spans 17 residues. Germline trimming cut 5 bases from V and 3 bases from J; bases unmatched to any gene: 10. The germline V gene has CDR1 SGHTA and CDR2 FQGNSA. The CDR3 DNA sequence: TGTGCCAGCAGCCCCCGGGGGACAGGGGGCCGGGACACTGAAGCTTTCTTT. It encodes CASSPRGTGGRDTEAFF.

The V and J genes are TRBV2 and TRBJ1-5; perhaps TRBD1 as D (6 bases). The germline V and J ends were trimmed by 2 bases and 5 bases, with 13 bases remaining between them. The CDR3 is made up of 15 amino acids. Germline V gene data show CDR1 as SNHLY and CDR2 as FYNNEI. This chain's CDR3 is CASSENPDRDQPQHF. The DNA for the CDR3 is TGTGCCAGCAGTGAAAACCCGGACAGAGATCAGCCCCAGCATTTT.

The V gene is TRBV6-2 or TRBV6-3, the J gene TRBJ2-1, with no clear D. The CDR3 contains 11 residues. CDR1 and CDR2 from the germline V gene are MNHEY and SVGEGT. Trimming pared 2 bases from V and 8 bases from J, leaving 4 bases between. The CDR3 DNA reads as TGTGCCAGCAGTTACGGGCATGAGCAGTTCTTC. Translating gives CASSYGHEQFF.

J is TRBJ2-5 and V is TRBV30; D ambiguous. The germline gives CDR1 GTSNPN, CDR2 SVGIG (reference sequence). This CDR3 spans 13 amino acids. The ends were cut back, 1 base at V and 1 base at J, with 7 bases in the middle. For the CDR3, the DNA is TGTGCCTGGAGTGGGAGTATCCAAGAGACCCAGTACTTC. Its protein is CAWSGSIQETQYF.

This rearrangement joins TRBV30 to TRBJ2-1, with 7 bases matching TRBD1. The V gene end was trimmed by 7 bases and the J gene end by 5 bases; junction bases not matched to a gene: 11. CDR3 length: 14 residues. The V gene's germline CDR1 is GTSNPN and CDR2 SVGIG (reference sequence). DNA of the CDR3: TGTGCCTCCAACTCCGGGACAGTAAACAATGAGCAGTTCTTC. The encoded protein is CASNSGTVNNEQFF.

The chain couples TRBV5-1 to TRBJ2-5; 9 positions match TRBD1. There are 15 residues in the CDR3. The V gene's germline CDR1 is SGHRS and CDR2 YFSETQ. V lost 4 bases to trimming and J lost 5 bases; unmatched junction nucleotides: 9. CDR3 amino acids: CASSPETGGRETQYF. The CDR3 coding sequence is TGCGCCAGCAGCCCGGAGACAGGGGGAAGGGAGACCCAGTACTTC.

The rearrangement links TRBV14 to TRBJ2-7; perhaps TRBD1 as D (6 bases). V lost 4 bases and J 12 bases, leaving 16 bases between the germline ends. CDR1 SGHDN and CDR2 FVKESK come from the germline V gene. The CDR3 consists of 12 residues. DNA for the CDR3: TGTGCCAGCAGCCTCCTGGCACGGACAGTGTACTTC. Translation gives CASSLLARTVYF.

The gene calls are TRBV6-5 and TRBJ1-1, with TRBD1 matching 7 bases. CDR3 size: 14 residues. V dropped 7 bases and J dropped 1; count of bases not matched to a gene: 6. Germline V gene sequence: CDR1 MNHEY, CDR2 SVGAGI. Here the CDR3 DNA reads TGTGCCAGCACACTTAGGACAGGGAACACTGAAGCTTTCTTT. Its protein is CASTLRTGNTEAFF.